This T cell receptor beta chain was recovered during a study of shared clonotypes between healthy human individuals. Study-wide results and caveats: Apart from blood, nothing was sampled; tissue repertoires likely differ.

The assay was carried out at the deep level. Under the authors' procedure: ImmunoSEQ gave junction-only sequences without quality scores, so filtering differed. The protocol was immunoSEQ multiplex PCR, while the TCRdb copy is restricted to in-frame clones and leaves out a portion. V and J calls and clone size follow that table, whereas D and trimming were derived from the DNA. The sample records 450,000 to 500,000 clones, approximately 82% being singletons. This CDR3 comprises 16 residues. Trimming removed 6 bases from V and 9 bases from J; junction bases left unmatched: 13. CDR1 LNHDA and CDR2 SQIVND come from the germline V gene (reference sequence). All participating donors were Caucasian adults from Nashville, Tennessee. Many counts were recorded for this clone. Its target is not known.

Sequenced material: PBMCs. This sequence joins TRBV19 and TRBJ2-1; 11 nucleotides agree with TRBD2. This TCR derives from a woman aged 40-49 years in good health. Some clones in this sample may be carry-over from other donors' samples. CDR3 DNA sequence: TGTGCCAGTAGCCCTAGGCCGGGACTAGCGGCACGTGAGCAGTTCTTC. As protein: CASSPRPGLAAREQFF.